Described below is a single T cell receptor (beta chain) sequence and its context. Its antigen is undetermined. This specimen belongs to a study of beta chain features in type 1 diabetes. Each sorted fraction was over 95% pure. Study results and limitations: People with Type 1 diabetes carried modestly yet significantly shorter TCRB CDR3s in all four CD4+ subsets.

The CDR3 length is 15 residues. Germline CDR1 SGHTA, CDR2 FQGNSA. Trimming left V 1 base short and J 6 bases short, with 14 bases between. The entirety of the isolated RNA underwent reverse transcription, so expressed TCRB transcripts were sequenced. Sequencing was performed with immunoSEQ multiplex PCR; in TCRdb, only in-frame clones are kept and a portion is missing. The sample comprises some 660,000 clones, 11% to 15% of which are singletons, and approximately 0.039% rests with the top ten. The V gene is TRBV7-2, the J gene TRBJ2-3, with D perhaps matching TRBD1 (6 bases). Sequencing used naive CD4+ T cells from blood. The receptor's source is a man aged 18 to 35 with type 1 diabetes. CDR3 sequence: CASSLGGARGDTQYF. The CDR3 DNA reads TGTGCCAGCAGCTTAGGAGGGGCGAGGGGGGATACGCAGTATTTT.